The 23 T cell receptor beta chains below were found in one sample sequenced in a study of T cells in Graves' hyperthyroidism and ophthalmopathy. RNA transcripts provided the source from which TCR beta CDR3 regions were amplified. HTBI primers drove first-round RT-PCR of the TCR CDR3. Using its own MiXCR run on the multiplex PCR reads, TCRdb lists one record per CDR3 protein. Of roughly 710,000 distinct CDR3 sequences listed, roughly a third are singletons. The sequencing input was blood. These receptors were collected from a woman aged 40 to 50 with Graves' hyperthyroidism.

This clonotype was seen at least ten times. The chain uses TRBV9 and TRBJ2-5; D is unclear. The CDR3 has 14 residues. In germline, CDR1 is SGDLS, CDR2 YYNGEE. Trimming pared 0 bases from V and 4 bases from J, leaving 10 bases between. Here the CDR3 reads CASSVGSGGETQYF. CDR3 in DNA: TGTGCCAGCAGCGTAGGAAGTGGTGGAGAGACCCAGTACTTC. Drawing the rest from reference TRBV9 and TRBJ2-5, the complete variable domain is DSGVTQTPKHLITATGQRVTLRCSPRSGDLSVYWYQQSLDQGLQFLIQYYNGEERAKGNILERFSAQQFPDLHSELNLSSLELGDSALYFCASSVGSGGETQYFGPGTRLLVL.

At least ten counts were recorded for this clonotype. The chain recombines TRBV7-2 with TRBJ1-2; TRBD1 agrees at 10 bases. CDR1 and CDR2 (germline): SGHTA, FQGNSA. This CDR3 contains 16 residues. J lost 4 bases, V lost 5 bases, and 10 bases had no gene match. CDR3 coding DNA: TGTGCCAGCAGCCCCACGGAGGACAGGGGGGGCTATGGCTACACCTTC. Its translation: CASSPTEDRGGYGYTF.

This rearrangement joins TRBV9 to TRBJ2-7; 7 bases are a match to TRBD2. The germline V gene has CDR1 SGDLS and CDR2 YYNGEE. V lost 0 bases to trimming and J lost 9 bases; unmatched junction nucleotides: 6. CDR3 length equals 13 residues. The CDR3 spells CASSVEGTGGQYF. The DNA of the CDR3 is TGTGCCAGCAGCGTAGAGGGGACGGGGGGGCAGTACTTC.

The chain joins TRBV5-1 to TRBJ2-2; no firm D call. V dropped 0 bases and J dropped 2 bases, with 11 bases sitting between them. Germline CDR1 is SGHRS and CDR2 is YFSETQ. This CDR3 spans 16 amino acids. The CDR3 sequence is CASSLDRVANTGELFF. The CDR3 region has the DNA TGCGCCAGCAGCTTGGATCGGGTGGCCAACACCGGGGAGCTGTTTTTT.

Concerning this clonotype itself: A much larger clone sits a single nucleotide away, making a read error possible. The chain couples TRBV7-9 to TRBJ2-7; the D gene could be TRBD1 or TRBD2 (5 bases each). Germline assignment: CDR1 SEHNR and CDR2 FQNEAQ (reference sequence). CDR3 length: 14 amino acids. The germline V and J ends were trimmed by 5 bases and 5 bases, with 16 bases remaining between them. The CDR3 DNA reads TGTGCCAGCAGCCGTTCGAGCCGGGACCACGAGCAGTACTTC. It is translated as CASSRSSRDHEQYF. The whole variable domain, filled in from reference TRBV7-9 and TRBJ2-7, reads DTGVSQNPRHKITKRGQNVTFRCDPISEHNRLYWYRQTLGQGPEFLTYFQNEAQLEKSRLLSDRFSAERPKGSFSTLEIQRTEQGDSAMYLCASSRSSRDHEQYFGPGTRLTVT.

The chain carries TRBV19 and TRBJ1-5; a weak D match, TRBD1 (6 bases). Looked up from germline, CDR1 is LNHDA and CDR2 is SQIVND (reference sequence). CDR3 length: 16 amino acids. Trimming shortened V by 11 bases and J by 3 bases, and 23 bases separated the two germline ends. Here the CDR3 reads CAWSVRFRGLNQPQHF. The CDR3 bases are TGTGCCTGGAGTGTACGCTTCAGGGGCCTCAATCAGCCCCAGCATTTT.

For this clonotype: Compared with germline, one end of the junction differs, possibly owing to a read error. The V call is TRBV10-3, the J call TRBJ1-6, with 7 nucleotides matching TRBD1. Germline CDR1 ENHRY, CDR2 SYGVKD. The CDR3 runs 17 residues. The DNA for the CDR3 is TGTGCCAGCAGTGAACAAAGACAGGGTTTTTATAATTCACCCCTCCACTTT. Protein sequence: CASSEQRQGFYNSPLHF.

This chain uses TRBV7-2 with TRBJ2-7, with D perhaps matching TRBD1 or TRBD2 (5 bases each). Trimming left V 4 bases short and J 2 bases short, with 12 bases between. Germline V gene lookup returns CDR1 SGHTA and CDR2 FQGNSA. The CDR3 is 14 residues long. Written as DNA, the CDR3 is TGTGCCAGCAGCTCCAACCCGGGGCCCTACGAGCAGTACTTC. Translating it yields CASSSNPGPYEQYF.

The V call is TRBV12-3 or TRBV12-4, the J call TRBJ1-2; possibly TRBD1 for D (6 bases). This CDR3 contains 15 residues. Trimming shortened V by 8 bases and J by 6 bases, and 22 bases separated the two germline ends. The CDR3 DNA reads TGTGCCAGCGCTGACCCGGAACAGGGTGGGAATGGCTACACCTTC. It encodes CASADPEQGGNGYTF.

This clonotype has just one count. The junction departs from the called germline gene at one end, perhaps through a read error. V is TRBV10-2 and J is TRBJ2-5; maybe TRBD1 (7 bases). Germline CDR1 reads WSHSY; CDR2 reads SAAADI. This CDR3 comprises 17 residues. The CDR3 here is CASSYGPGDSQLETQYF. CDR3 nucleotides: TGTGCCAGCAGTTATGGCCCGGGGGACAGTCAACTGGAGACCCAGTACTTC.

Notes on this clonotype: The junction departs from germline at one end; a sequencing error may be responsible. This rearrangement joins TRBV10-2 to TRBJ1-1, with 10 bases that match TRBD1. The CDR3 is 19 residues long. CDR1 and CDR2 from the germline V gene are WSHSY and SAAADI. The CDR3 coding sequence is TGTGCCAGCAGCCAGACTAGACAGGGGGCGAGGGGCTGGTTGTCTGAAGCTTTCTTT. Encoded protein: CASSQTRQGARGWLSEAFF.

This clonotype has only a few counts. The chain employs TRBV24-1 and TRBJ2-2; 11 positions agree with TRBD1. Germline CDR1 and CDR2: KGHDR and SFDVKD. There are 16 residues in the CDR3. V lost 4 bases to trimming and J lost 6 bases; unmatched junction nucleotides: 6. Here the CDR3 reads CATSDSGTGGAGELFF. CDR3 nucleotides: TGTGCCACCAGTGACTCCGGGACAGGGGGGGCCGGGGAGCTGTTTTTT.

The rearrangement uses TRBV9 and TRBJ2-7; maybe TRBD1 (5 bases). Germline V gene lookup returns CDR1 SGDLS and CDR2 YYNGEE. The CDR3 extends over 16 amino acids. V lost 7 bases, J lost 0 bases, and 20 bases lay in between. Here the CDR3 reads CASSPDTGPSSYEQYF. Written as DNA, the CDR3 is TGTGCCAGCTCACCGGACACCGGGCCGAGCTCCTACGAGCAGTACTTC.

The rearrangement links TRBV7-2 to TRBJ2-7, with 9 bases aligning to TRBD2. The CDR3 is 17 amino acids. The germline gives CDR1 SGHTA, CDR2 FQGNSA. V shed 5 bases, J shed 2 bases, and the junction held 13 bases outside the gene matches. CDR3: CASSTTGTSFNTYEQYF. Here the CDR3 DNA reads TGTGCCAGCAGCACCACCGGGACTAGCTTTAATACCTACGAGCAGTACTTC.

The chain combines TRBV11-3 with TRBJ2-2, with a weak D call TRBD1 (5 bases). Per germline, CDR1 SGHNT and CDR2 YENEEA. With 0 bases removed from V and 1 base from J, the gap between germline ends came to 9 bases. The CDR3 is 16 amino acids. The CDR3 protein is CASSLEGAKNTGELFF. Here the CDR3 DNA reads TGTGCCAGCAGCTTAGAAGGGGCTAAGAACACCGGGGAGCTGTTTTTT.

The gene calls are TRBV5-1 and TRBJ1-1; maybe TRBD1 (6 bases). Germline values: CDR1 SGHRS, CDR2 YFSETQ. The germline V and J ends were trimmed by 0 bases and 7 bases, with 7 bases remaining between them. There are 12 residues in the CDR3. Written as DNA, the CDR3 is TGCGCCAGCAGCTTGGCAGGGGATGAAGCTTTCTTT. It is translated as CASSLAGDEAFF.

This clonotype has a count of ten or more. CDR3 nucleotides: TGTGCCAGTAGTATCGGGCAGGGGGCCTACGAGCAGTACTTC. It translates to CASSIGQGAYEQYF. The chain recombines TRBV19 with TRBJ2-7; 7 positions match TRBD1. The CDR3 contains 14 residues. CDR1 and CDR2 from the germline V gene are LNHDA and SQIVND (reference sequence). The junction had 4 bases not matched to a gene; V was cut back by 3 bases and J by 2 bases.

The gene calls are TRBV7-2 and TRBJ1-2; D gene unclear. V lost 7 bases to trimming and J lost 13 bases, with 16 bases between them. The germline V gene has CDR1 SGHTA and CDR2 FQGNSA. There are 11 residues in the CDR3. CDR3 residues: CASTGGRRCTF. CDR3 in DNA: TGTGCCAGCACGGGAGGCAGGAGGTGCACCTTC.

The V call is TRBV27, the J call TRBJ2-2, with D perhaps TRBD2 (7 bases). This CDR3 has 13 amino acids. V was pared by 11 bases and J by 1 base, with 11 bases between. CDR1 MNHEY and CDR2 SMNVEV come from the germline V gene (reference sequence). CDR3 coding DNA: TGTGCCTCGGGGGGCGAGAACACCGGGGAGCTGTTTTTT. Translating gives CASGGENTGELFF.

Concerning this clonotype: A junction boundary mismatches the germline segment, possibly from a read error. The chain links TRBV25-1 to TRBJ1-5; no firm D call. Germline V gives CDR1 MGHDK, CDR2 SYGVNS. The CDR3 runs 14 residues. This CDR3 reads CASSYLGDNQPQHF. The CDR3 DNA is TGCGCCAGCAGTTACTTGGGAGACAATCAGCCCCAGCATTTT.

This clonotype was seen a handful of times. The rearrangement links TRBV6-5 to TRBJ1-2, with D unresolved. Trimming removed 1 base from V and 7 bases from J, with 16 bases in between. The CDR3 is made up of 15 amino acids. Germline V lookup: CDR1 MNHEY, CDR2 SVGAGI. This chain's CDR3 is CASSYYGASGGGYTF. CDR3 DNA sequence: TGTGCCAGCAGTTACTATGGAGCCTCCGGAGGTGGCTACACCTTC.

This clonotype was found a few times. The chain joins TRBV6-1 to TRBJ2-2, with 8 bases that match TRBD2. CDR1 is MNHNS and CDR2 is SASEGT in the germline V gene. Trimming removed 9 bases from V and 4 bases from J; junction bases left unmatched: 19. The CDR3 runs 18 residues. CDR3: CASQPGLGRSRGTGELFF. The CDR3 DNA reads as TGTGCCAGTCAACCGGGACTAGGAAGGAGTCGTGGCACCGGGGAGCTGTTTTTT.

This clonotype was detected ten times or more. The V gene is TRBV6-5, the J gene TRBJ1-2; D gene ambiguous. This CDR3 spans 13 amino acids. Germline CDR1 reads MNHEY; CDR2 reads SVGAGI. Trimming removed 5 bases from V and 5 bases from J, with 12 bases in between. The CDR3 loop is CASSGFARYGYTF. The CDR3, as DNA: TGTGCCAGCAGTGGGTTCGCACGGTATGGCTACACCTTC.